These 24 T cell receptor beta chains were all obtained from the same sample, sequenced in a study of vaccination and CD4 T cells after COVID-19. The assay that was used to sequence DNA from cultured CD4+ T cells was the Oncomine TCR Beta short-read assay. TCRdb reanalysed the PCR reads using MiXCR and keeps one entry per CDR3 protein. The sample shows 16,000 or so distinct CDR3 sequences, around 72% of them seen only once. No antigen is known for these receptors. Treatment of the sample: approximately nine-day PBMC culture with coronavirus spike peptide pools or control peptides (ViraFEST assay). This sample comprised CD4+ T cells from blood, cultured in vitro, obtained after SARS-CoV-2 vaccination. The receptors here all came from a human donor who received a COVID-19 vaccine.

This clonotype occurred a few times. The J gene is TRBJ1-2, the V gene TRBV5-8; TRBD1 is a possible D gene (6 bases). Trimming shortened V by 1 base and J by 4 bases, and 11 bases separated the two germline ends. Germline CDR1 is SGHTS and CDR2 is YDEGEE. The CDR3 is 14 residues long. CDR3 loop: CASSLPGGSYGYTF. Here the CDR3 DNA reads TGTGCCAGCAGCTTGCCTGGGGGCAGCTATGGCTACACCTTC.

This clonotype is labeled medium-sized. The chain combines TRBV2 with TRBJ2-3, with 12 bases identical to TRBD2. The V gene's germline CDR1 is SNHLY and CDR2 FYNNEI. The junction had 6 bases not matched to a gene; V was cut back by 5 bases and J by 6 bases. This CDR3 is 15 amino acids long. The CDR3 reads CASSRASGGEDTQYF. The DNA for the CDR3 is TGTGCCAGCAGTCGCGCTAGCGGGGGGGAGGATACGCAGTATTTT.

Only one count was recorded for this clonotype. The chain links TRBV6-5 to TRBJ1-5; TRBD1 matches 7 bases. The germline gives CDR1 MNHEY, CDR2 SVGAGI. V lost 4 bases, J lost 4 bases, and 7 bases stayed unmatched. The CDR3 runs 15 residues. The CDR3 DNA reads as TGTGCCAGCAGTTTCACAGGGGCGGAAAATCAGCCCCAGCATTTT. Translating gives CASSFTGAENQPQHF.

The CDR3 region is CASSPMLAGVTNEQFF. CDR3 bases: TGTGCCAGCAGCCCCATGCTAGCGGGGGTTACCAATGAGCAGTTCTTC. The chain carries TRBV7-3 and TRBJ2-1; 10 bases map to TRBD2. The CDR3 contains 16 residues. J lost 6 bases, V lost 5 bases, and 10 bases had no gene match. CDR1 SGHTA and CDR2 FQGTGA come from the germline V gene.

The chain has TRBV10-3 and TRBJ2-5; weak D call: TRBD2 (6 bases). V was cut by 0 bases and J by 1 base, with 12 bases left in between. The CDR3 loop spans 16 amino acids. The germline V gene encodes CDR1 ENHRY and CDR2 SYGVKD. CDR3 DNA sequence: TGTGCCATCAGTGAGTCGTCGGGGGAAAGCCAAGAGACCCAGTACTTC. Amino acid sequence: CAISESSGESQETQYF.

The chain links TRBV6-1 to TRBJ2-3; D is uncertain. V gave up 6 bases and J gave up 4 bases, with 8 bases separating them. Germline V gene data show CDR1 as MNHNS and CDR2 as SASEGT. This CDR3 spans 12 amino acids. CDR3 in amino acids: CASRAEPDTQYF. The CDR3 DNA reads TGTGCCAGCAGGGCTGAGCCAGATACGCAGTATTTT.

This clonotype was seen a single time. The rearrangement uses TRBV7-2 and TRBJ2-7; D uncertain. CDR1 and CDR2 from the germline V gene are SGHTA and FQGNSA. V was shortened by 1 base and J by 0 bases, with 7 bases between the two germline ends. This CDR3 is 14 amino acids long. CDR3 sequence (DNA): TGTGCCAGCAGCTTAGAGTTTAGCTCCTACGAGCAGTACTTC. It translates to CASSLEFSSYEQYF.

A few counts support this clonotype. The gene calls are TRBV7-9 and TRBJ1-6; TRBD1 matches at 7 bases. Germline lookup yields CDR1 SEHNR and CDR2 FQNEAQ (reference sequence). J gave up 0 bases and V 5 bases, and 13 bases lay outside the gene matches. The CDR3 length is 19 residues. The CDR3 sequence is CASSIEGTASSSYNSPLHF. CDR3 nucleotide sequence: TGTGCCAGCAGCATCGAGGGGACAGCGTCTAGCTCCTATAATTCACCCCTCCACTTT.

The chain recombines TRBV20-1 with TRBJ2-5; TRBD2 might be the D (7 bases). This CDR3 spans 15 amino acids. V gave up 6 bases and J gave up 1 base, with 18 bases separating them. Germline lookup yields CDR1 DFQATT and CDR2 SNEGSKA (reference sequence). The CDR3 loop reads CSAIGRGGIQETQYF. CDR3 DNA: TGCAGTGCCATAGGACGCGGGGGCATCCAAGAGACCCAGTACTTC.

The chain links TRBV7-6 to TRBJ2-7; 15 bases match TRBD2. Germline CDR1 SGHVS, CDR2 FNYEAQ. The CDR3 length is 17 residues. V was clipped by 5 bases and J by 5 bases; unmatched bases: 10. CDR3 nucleotide sequence: TGTGCCAGCAGCCGAGGGACTAGCGGGGGGTTTTTGAACGAGCAGTACTTC. Translated, it gives CASSRGTSGGFLNEQYF. Variable domain in full (rest from reference TRBV7-6 and TRBJ2-7): GAGVSQSPRYKVTKRGQDVALRCDPISGHVSLYWYRQALGQGPEFLTYFNYEAQQDKSGLPNDRFSAERPEGSISTLTIQRTEQRDSAMYRCASSRGTSGGFLNEQYFGPGTRLTVT.

The chain combines TRBV27 with TRBJ2-2; D not resolved. The germline V and J ends were trimmed by 2 bases and 3 bases, with 16 bases remaining between them. The germline CDR1 and CDR2 sequences are MNHEY and SMNVEV (reference sequence). The CDR3 covers 17 residues. The CDR3 bases are TGTGCCAGCAGTTTAGCCCCCGACCAGACGTACACCGGGGAGCTGTTTTTT. Translated, it gives CASSLAPDQTYTGELFF.

V and J are TRBV20-1 and TRBJ2-7, with a weak D call TRBD1 (6 bases). The germline V gene encodes CDR1 DFQATT and CDR2 SNEGSKA (reference sequence). V gave up 0 bases and J gave up 2 bases, with 20 bases separating them. This CDR3 spans 17 amino acids. CDR3 in DNA: TGCAGTGCTAGAGAGGCCTCAGGGGTCCTCTCTACCTACGAGCAGTACTTC. Protein product: CSAREASGVLSTYEQYF.

The chain employs TRBV11-3 and TRBJ1-5; D might be TRBD1 (5 bases). The CDR3 totals 15 residues. The germline V gene encodes CDR1 SGHNT and CDR2 YENEEA. V lost 2 bases, J lost 3 bases, and 11 bases lay in between. CDR3 bases: TGTGCCAGCAGCTTAATTTTGGACACCAATCAGCCCCAGCATTTT. This sequence encodes CASSLILDTNQPQHF.

The chain is built from TRBV24-1 and TRBJ1-2, with D perhaps TRBD1 (6 bases). Germline V gives CDR1 KGHDR, CDR2 SFDVKD. V was cut by 5 bases and J by 7 bases, with 10 bases left in between. This CDR3 has 12 residues. CDR3 nucleotides: TGTGCCACCAGTGGAACAGGGTTTGGCTACACCTTC. It is translated as CATSGTGFGYTF.

A single count supports this clonotype. V is TRBV18 and J is TRBJ2-2; the match to TRBD1 covers 10 bases. The CDR3 runs 15 residues. The V gene's germline CDR1 is KGHSH and CDR2 LQKENI. V lost 4 bases and J lost 4; bases outside the gene matches: 3. This CDR3 reads CASSRDRGSTGELFF. DNA for the CDR3: TGTGCCAGCTCACGGGACAGGGGAAGCACCGGGGAGCTGTTTTTT.

This sequence joins TRBV20-1 and TRBJ2-5; 11 bases are shared with TRBD2. Unmatched junction bases numbered 3, after V lost 1 base and J lost 5 bases. The CDR3 is 14 amino acids. From germline, CDR1 is DFQATT and CDR2 SNEGSKA (reference sequence). DNA for the CDR3: TGCAGTGCTAGAGGTAGCGGGGGGGCCGAGACCCAGTACTTC. Residues: CSARGSGGAETQYF.

The genes are TRBV5-1 and TRBJ1-1; D is uncertain. V was pared by 6 bases and J by 0 bases, with 9 bases between. This CDR3 contains 13 residues. Germline V gene lookup returns CDR1 SGHRS and CDR2 YFSETQ. This chain's CDR3 is CASTTQLNTEAFF. DNA of the CDR3: TGCGCCAGCACGACTCAGCTGAACACTGAAGCTTTCTTT.

The genes are TRBV7-9 and TRBJ2-7; TRBD1 matches at 8 bases. This CDR3 spans 13 amino acids. Germline CDR1 SEHNR, CDR2 FQNEAQ (reference sequence). The ends lost 5 bases at V and 3 bases at J; junction bases unmatched: 3. The chain's CDR3 is CASSVGQGYEQYF. The CDR3 bases are TGTGCCAGCAGCGTCGGACAGGGCTACGAGCAGTACTTC.

This chain connects TRBV19 to TRBJ2-6; D is ambiguous. V was clipped by 1 base and J by 3 bases, with 7 bases between them. This CDR3 region has 15 residues. Germline CDR1 and CDR2: LNHDA and SQIVND (reference sequence). DNA of the CDR3: TGTGCCAGTAGTATAGGGGTGCTTGGGGCCAACGTCCTGACTTTC. As protein: CASSIGVLGANVLTF. The full variable domain, rest sourced from reference TRBV19 and TRBJ2-6, is DGGITQSPKYLFRKEGQNVTLSCEQNLNHDAMYWYRQDPGQGLRLIYYSQIVNDFQKGDIAEGYSVSREKKESFPLTVTSAQKNPTAFYLCASSIGVLGANVLTFGAGSRLTVL.

This clonotype was observed a handful of times. The rearrangement uses TRBV2 and TRBJ2-2, with D possibly matching TRBD2 (6 bases). Germline V lookup: CDR1 SNHLY, CDR2 FYNNEI. V was trimmed by 6 bases and J by 3 bases, leaving 11 bases between them. The CDR3 runs to 14 residues. The CDR3 coding sequence is TGTGCCAGCAGCCGGGGGTTGGACACCGGGGAGCTGTTTTTT. It yields the protein CASSRGLDTGELFF.

The chain couples TRBV20-1 to TRBJ1-2, with D perhaps matching TRBD1 (6 bases). Deletions cut 4 bases from V and 4 bases from J, with 16 bases between. The germline V gene has CDR1 DFQATT and CDR2 SNEGSKA (reference sequence). There are 14 residues in the CDR3. The CDR3 reads CSANSLTGTYGYTF. The CDR3 DNA reads TGCAGTGCTAACTCTCTAACAGGGACCTATGGCTACACCTTC.

The genes are TRBV14 and TRBJ1-2; 8 bases align to TRBD1. Per germline, CDR1 SGHDN and CDR2 FVKESK. The CDR3 is made up of 15 amino acids. After removal of 1 base from V and 8 bases from J, the junction contained 9 bases not matched to a gene. CDR3 DNA sequence: TGTGCCAGCAGCCAAGTGGCGGGACAGGCGGGAGGCTACACCTTC. It is translated as CASSQVAGQAGGYTF. The entire variable domain, with the rest obtained from reference TRBV14 and TRBJ1-2, is as follows: EAGVTQFPSHSVIEKGQTVTLRCDPISGHDNLYWYRRVMGKEIKFLLHFVKESKQDESGMPNNRFLAERTGGTYSTLKVQPAELEDSGVYFCASSQVAGQAGGYTFGSGTRLTVV.

This sequence joins TRBV6-1 and TRBJ2-5; 9 nucleotides align to TRBD1. CDR1 and CDR2 (germline): MNHNS, SASEGT. This CDR3 region has 15 residues. J was trimmed by 4 bases and V by 7 bases; bases with no gene match: 10. The CDR3, as DNA: TGTGCCAGCAACTCGGTGCTGGACAGGGGAGAGACCCAGTACTTC. Its protein product is CASNSVLDRGETQYF.

CDR3 sequence (DNA): TGCAGTGCTAGAGATAGGCCCTCGGGAGGGGACCTTTCCTACACCTTC. This encodes CSARDRPSGGDLSYTF. The genes are TRBV20-1 and TRBJ1-2; tentative D call: TRBD1 (5 bases). Germline CDR1 reads DFQATT; CDR2 reads SNEGSKA (reference sequence). The V and J ends lost 0 bases and 10 bases respectively, with 24 bases between them. The CDR3 sequence is 16 residues long.